Shown below are 19 T cell receptor beta chains from a single sample sequenced in a study of cytomegalovirus exposure and HLA in healthy donors. The repertoire was sequenced with immunoSEQ multiplex PCR; TCRdb's copy has only in-frame clones and lacks some. Of 220,000 or so clones in the sample, around nine tenths were seen once. What was sequenced was PBMCs. Receptors were obtained from a woman between 18 and 30 years old in good health and CMV-seropositive.

The chain links TRBV5-1 to TRBJ2-7; 9 bases fit TRBD2. CDR3 size: 15 residues. Germline loops: CDR1 SGHRS, CDR2 YFSETQ. V lost 0 bases, J lost 5 bases, and 6 bases stayed unmatched. This CDR3 reads CASSLGAGGPHEQYF. CDR3 coding DNA: TGCGCCAGCAGCTTGGGGGCGGGAGGGCCCCACGAGCAGTACTTC.

V and J are TRBV7-3 and TRBJ1-4, with D perhaps matching TRBD1 (5 bases). Trimming shortened V by 5 bases and J by 6 bases, and 16 bases separated the two germline ends. This CDR3 region has 15 residues. In germline, CDR1 is SGHTA, CDR2 FQGTGA. DNA for the CDR3: TGTGCCAGCAGCCGTACTCTGGGGGGACATGAAAAACTGTTTTTT. Protein: CASSRTLGGHEKLFF.

V gene TRBV6-1 combines with J gene TRBJ1-4, with D perhaps TRBD1 (6 bases). V shed 5 bases and J shed 0 bases, with 10 bases lying between them. This CDR3 is 15 amino acids long. Per the germline V gene, CDR1 is MNHNS and CDR2 is SASEGT. CDR3 protein: CASSQDRATNEKLFF. The CDR3 DNA sequence: TGTGCCAGCAGTCAGGACAGAGCAACTAATGAAAAACTGTTTTTT.

Worth noting for this clone: One end of the junction does not line up with germline, which may come from a read error. The rearrangement links TRBV28 to TRBJ2-7; perhaps TRBD1 as D (5 bases). The CDR3 length is 13 residues. CDR1 MDHEN and CDR2 SYDVKM come from the germline V gene. CDR3 amino acids: CATSRQKNYEQYF. In DNA form, the CDR3 reads TGTGCCACCAGTAGACAGAAGAATTACGAGCAGTACTTC.

V usage is TRBV27 and J usage is TRBJ2-1; D remains unclear. V shed 2 bases and J shed 8 bases, with 19 bases lying between them. The germline CDR1 and CDR2 sequences are MNHEY and SMNVEV (reference sequence). The CDR3 contains 16 residues. Here the CDR3 reads CASSLASQHGWDEQFF. DNA of the CDR3: TGTGCCAGCAGTTTAGCCTCCCAGCACGGGTGGGATGAGCAGTTCTTC.

This clone showed up just once. The chain is built from TRBV19 and TRBJ1-1, with 12 nucleotides matching TRBD1. The CDR3 loop spans 15 amino acids. The V and J ends lost 5 bases and 6 bases, in that order; junction bases with no gene match: 7. The germline V gene has CDR1 LNHDA and CDR2 SQIVND (reference sequence). Here the CDR3 reads CASSLGQGAVAEAFF. DNA for the CDR3: TGTGCCAGTAGTCTGGGACAGGGGGCAGTTGCTGAAGCTTTCTTT.

This CDR3 is CASKRGRNTEAFF. CDR3 nucleotide sequence: TGTGCCAGCAAGAGGGGGCGGAACACTGAAGCTTTCTTT. The chain has TRBV6-5 and TRBJ1-1; 7 bases fit TRBD1. The V and J ends lost 7 bases and 1 base, in that order; junction bases with no gene match: 3. In germline, CDR1 is MNHEY, CDR2 SVGAGI. The CDR3 has 13 residues.

The rearrangement joins TRBV5-1 to TRBJ2-1; 9 nucleotides line up with TRBD2. This CDR3 comprises 16 residues. The germline V gene encodes CDR1 SGHRS and CDR2 YFSETQ. V dropped 2 bases and J dropped 8; count of bases not matched to a gene: 11. This chain's CDR3 is CASSFSAGGPTDEQFF. The CDR3 DNA sequence: TGCGCCAGCAGCTTCTCCGCGGGAGGGCCCACGGATGAGCAGTTCTTC.

The CDR3 region has the DNA TGTGCCAGTATGTCACAGGCGCCCGTCAGAGATGGCTACACCTTC. Translation gives CASMSQAPVRDGYTF. The chain employs TRBV19 and TRBJ1-2; D is perhaps TRBD1 (5 bases). This CDR3 is built from 15 residues. Germline values: CDR1 LNHDA, CDR2 SQIVND (reference sequence). Trimming stripped 7 bases from V and 6 bases from J, with 21 bases between.

The DNA of the CDR3 is TGTGCCAGCAGCTTGGAAGGGGGTACGCAGTATTTT. It yields the protein CASSLEGGTQYF. The chain recombines TRBV5-6 with TRBJ2-3, with a weak D call TRBD1 (6 bases). CDR1 SGHDT and CDR2 YYEEEE come from the germline V gene. The CDR3 loop spans 12 amino acids. Trimming left V 0 bases short and J 8 bases short, with 7 bases between. Full variable domain (outside the CDR3, taken from reference TRBV5-6 and TRBJ2-3): DAGVTQSPTHLIKTRGQQVTLRCSPKSGHDTVSWYQQALGQGPQFIFQYYEEEERQRGNFPDRFSGHQFPNYSSELNVNALLLGDSALYLCASSLEGGTQYFGPGTRLTVL.

This chain uses TRBV7-3 with TRBJ2-5, with D possibly being TRBD2 (7 bases). CDR3 length: 16 amino acids. Germline lookup yields CDR1 SGHTA and CDR2 FQGTGA. Trimming cost V 2 bases and J 5 bases, with 18 bases left between them. DNA for the CDR3: TGTGCCAGCAGCTTAGGAGGGGGGGCCCGGTATGAGACCCAGTACTTC. Its translation: CASSLGGGARYETQYF. Looking up the rest from reference TRBV7-3 and TRBJ2-5 gives the full variable domain: GAGVSQTPSNKVTEKGKYVELRCDPISGHTALYWYRQSLGQGPEFLIYFQGTGAADDSGLPNDRFFAVRPEGSVSTLKIQRTERGDSAVYLCASSLGGGARYETQYFGPGTRLLVL.

This chain links TRBV7-9 with TRBJ2-2; D is uncertain. CDR1 is SEHNR and CDR2 is FQNEAQ in the germline V gene (reference sequence). V was clipped by 2 bases and J by 0 bases, with 16 bases between them. The CDR3 runs to 18 residues. CDR3 residues: CASSLSLYLAPNTGELFF. The CDR3 bases are TGTGCCAGCAGCTTAAGTCTCTACTTAGCCCCGAACACCGGGGAGCTGTTTTTT.

The chain uses TRBV2 and TRBJ1-1; the match to TRBD1 covers 7 bases. The CDR3 has 13 amino acids. Trimming removed 7 bases from V and 6 bases from J; junction bases left unmatched: 8. Germline lookup yields CDR1 SNHLY and CDR2 FYNNEI. CDR3 sequence (DNA): TGTGCCAGCAAAAACAGGGGTAACCCTGAAGCTTTCTTT. Its protein product is CASKNRGNPEAFF. The full variable domain, in which reference TRBV2 and TRBJ1-1 provide the parts outside the CDR3, is EPEVTQTPSHQVTQMGQEVILRCVPISNHLYFYWYRQILGQKVEFLVSFYNNEISEKSEIFDDQFSVERPDGSNFTLKIRSTKLEDSAMYFCASKNRGNPEAFFGQGTRLTVV.

Written as DNA, the CDR3 is TGTGCCAGCAGCCAAGAAGGCGGGCTCTCCTACAATGAGCAGTTCTTC. Protein: CASSQEGGLSYNEQFF. V gene TRBV14 combines with J gene TRBJ2-1; tentatively, D is TRBD2 (5 bases). V was shortened by 0 bases and J by 0 bases, with 9 bases between the two germline ends. CDR3 length: 16 residues. Germline CDR1 is SGHDN and CDR2 is FVKESK.

The genes are TRBV7-9 and TRBJ2-1, with D perhaps matching TRBD2 (5 bases). The CDR3 spans 16 residues. Germline CDR1 reads SEHNR; CDR2 reads FQNEAQ (reference sequence). Trimming cost V 5 bases and J 4 bases, with 18 bases left between them. As DNA, the CDR3 is TGTGCCAGCAGCCCGCCGTTCGGGGTTGCATACAATGAGCAGTTCTTC. Translation: CASSPPFGVAYNEQFF.

This sequence joins TRBV13 and TRBJ2-3; 8 bases are shared with TRBD2. From germline, CDR1 is PRHDT and CDR2 FYEKMQ (reference sequence). The junction had 9 bases not matched to a gene; V was cut back by 0 bases and J by 10 bases. The CDR3 is 15 amino acids. DNA for the CDR3: TGTGCCAGCAGCTTAGGCCATCGAACTAGCGGCTCGCAGTATTTT. It yields the protein CASSLGHRTSGSQYF.

The rearrangement joins TRBV28 to TRBJ2-1, with D possibly matching TRBD1 (5 bases). Per the germline V gene, CDR1 is MDHEN and CDR2 is SYDVKM. V was cut by 3 bases and J by 0 bases, with 9 bases left in between. This CDR3 region has 15 residues. The CDR3 sequence: CASSFLRDSYNEQFF. As DNA, the CDR3 is TGTGCCAGCAGTTTTCTCAGGGACTCCTACAATGAGCAGTTCTTC.

This clone was found once. V and J are TRBV28 and TRBJ2-7; 9 bases are a match to TRBD1. This CDR3 region has 14 residues. V dropped 3 bases and J dropped 0; count of bases not matched to a gene: 0. The germline V gene encodes CDR1 MDHEN and CDR2 SYDVKM. The CDR3 here is CASSLTGGSYEQYF. The CDR3 DNA follows: TGTGCCAGCAGTTTGACAGGGGGCTCCTACGAGCAGTACTTC.

The chain couples TRBV9 to TRBJ1-5; D not resolved. Germline assignment: CDR1 SGDLS and CDR2 YYNGEE. This CDR3 has 15 amino acids. V lost 5 bases, J lost 1 base, and 13 bases lay in between. CDR3 amino acids: CASSPFEGSNQPQHF. CDR3 coding DNA: TGTGCCAGCAGTCCCTTCGAGGGCAGCAATCAGCCCCAGCATTTT.